Shown below are 3 T cell receptor beta chains from a single sample sequenced in a study of regulatory T cells in long-lasting Graves disease. According to the study, TCR beta libraries were built with iRepertoire HTBI primers and CDR3-region Arm-PCR. Using its own MiXCR run on the multiplex PCR reads, TCRdb lists one record per CDR3 protein. Counted here are 400,000 to 500,000 distinct CDR3 sequences, roughly 21% occurring once; the ten biggest clones make up 6.5% to 9%. As for time point: persistent/refractory GD, antithyroid drugs over 5 years with positive TRAb. Scientists built the TCR library using RNA that was extracted from PBMCs. The sequences come from peripheral blood mononuclear cells (PBMCs), collected when the disease was refractory, from a patient treated with antithyroid drugs. The source is a female donor with Graves disease.

This clonotype was seen a handful of times. The chain couples TRBV4-3 to TRBJ1-2; D is possibly TRBD1 (6 bases). The V gene lost 0 bases and the J gene lost 8 bases, with 16 bases spanning the gap. Germline lookup yields CDR1 LGHNA and CDR2 YSLEER. This CDR3 is 15 amino acids long. The CDR3 DNA follows: TGCGCCAGCAGCCAAGATGCGGGGGGCATCGAAGGCTACACCTTC. Residues: CASSQDAGGIEGYTF.

This clonotype occurred a few times. The rearrangement links TRBV7-9 to TRBJ1-1; maybe TRBD1 (5 bases). Trimming shortened V by 1 base and J by 3 bases, and 12 bases separated the two germline ends. Germline lookup yields CDR1 SEHNR and CDR2 FQNEAQ (reference sequence). CDR3 length: 15 residues. The CDR3 loop reads CASSLDFQGYTEAFF. Written as DNA, the CDR3 is TGTGCCAGCAGCTTAGACTTCCAGGGTTACACTGAAGCTTTCTTT.

Ten or more counts support this clonotype. This chain connects TRBV20-1 to TRBJ1-1; maybe TRBD1 (6 bases). Germline V gives CDR1 DFQATT, CDR2 SNEGSKA (reference sequence). CDR3 size: 13 residues. Trimming pared 2 bases from V and 1 base from J, leaving 8 bases between. CDR3 sequence reads: CSARNRENTEAFF. Written as DNA, the CDR3 is TGCAGTGCTAGAAACAGGGAGAACACTGAAGCTTTCTTT.